This T cell receptor (beta chain) was recorded in a study of vaccination and CD4 T cells after COVID-19. In its sample, this clonotype is large (0.1 to 1%). The antigen remains undetermined. V lost 4 bases to trimming and J lost 5 bases; unmatched junction nucleotides: 14. Germline loops: CDR1 SGHDN, CDR2 FVKESK. The CDR3 totals 18 residues. Treatment specified: roughly 11-day PBMC culture with coronavirus spike peptide pools or control peptides (ViraFEST assay). Oncomine TCR Beta short-read sequencing was applied to DNA from cultured CD4+ T cells. One entry per CDR3 protein results from TCRdb running MiXCR on the PCR reads. The data contain 6,000 to 6,500 distinct CDR3 sequences, about 17% of them singletons.

The chain combines TRBV14 with TRBJ2-2; 9 bases match TRBD2. The clonotype originates from a human donor who had recovered from COVID-19. The sample taken for sequencing was CD4+ T cells from blood, cultured in vitro. The CDR3 loop is CASSPFAGREGRTGELFF. CDR3 in DNA: TGTGCCAGCAGCCCCTTTGCCGGGCGGGAGGGGAGGACCGGGGAGCTGTTTTTT.